This TCR beta chain was documented in a study of blood T cell repertoires in COVID-19. About the study: PBMCs, B-cell-depleted T cells, or T cells were the source of the cDNA or gDNA that made up the material.

Germline V CDR1 and CDR2: MDHEN, SYDVKM. V shed 5 bases and J shed 3 bases, with 14 bases lying between them. The CDR3 totals 15 residues. In its sample, this clone was seen once. Clones were read by immunoSEQ multiplex PCR, and TCRdb kept only the in-frame ones, dropping some. The data hold around 280,000 clones, with roughly nine tenths observed a single time. The sequence derives from a woman aged 40 to 50 who had recovered from COVID-19. The chain employs TRBV28 and TRBJ1-3; possibly TRBD1 for D (6 bases). The source material was PBMCs or T cells enriched from blood (not recorded which). The CDR3 nucleotides are TGTGCCAGCAGTCCCCCAACAGGGAATGGAAACACCATATATTTT. Protein: CASSPPTGNGNTIYF.